The 22 T cell receptor beta chains presented below share a single source sample, sequenced in a study of T-cell reconstitution after alpha-beta-depleted transplantation in children. This sample's TCRbeta library carried unique molecular identifier barcodes. TCRdb re-called the PCR reads through MiXCR, storing one row per CDR3 protein. The table shows some 120,000 distinct CDR3 sequences, with under 13% occurring only once. The sample consisted of PBMCs, taken before TCRalphabeta/CD19-depleted stem cell transplant. Receptor source: a boy between 2 and 10 years old with acute lymphoblastic leukemia, due to receive a stem cell transplant.

The rearrangement uses TRBV30 and TRBJ2-2; 8 nucleotides agree with TRBD1. The V gene end was trimmed by 5 bases and the J gene end by 6 bases; junction bases not matched to a gene: 2. The CDR3 has 12 amino acids. Germline loops: CDR1 GTSNPN, CDR2 SVGIG (reference sequence). The DNA of the CDR3 is TGTGCCTGGGGACAGGGCCCCGGGGAGCTGTTTTTT. Residues: CAWGQGPGELFF.

This clonotype turned up a few times. The chain uses TRBV18 and TRBJ1-2, with 8 bases fitting TRBD1. This CDR3 has 14 residues. After removal of 3 bases from V and 4 bases from J, the junction contained 4 bases not matched to a gene. CDR1 and CDR2 from the germline V gene are KGHSH and LQKENI. The CDR3 spells CASSPSQGVYGYTF. The CDR3 DNA sequence: TGTGCCAGCTCACCTTCACAGGGGGTCTATGGCTACACCTTC.

There are a few counts of this clonotype. The gene calls are TRBV7-2 and TRBJ1-4; D possibly corresponds to TRBD1 (5 bases). CDR1 and CDR2 from the germline V gene are SGHTA and FQGNSA. Trimming shortened V by 3 bases and J by 8 bases, and 10 bases separated the two germline ends. The CDR3 has 13 amino acids. The CDR3 loop is CASSFGGYEKLFF. The CDR3 nucleotides read TGTGCCAGCAGCTTTGGGGGTTACGAAAAACTGTTTTTT.

V and J are TRBV6-1 and TRBJ2-1, with no clear D. The CDR3 runs 12 residues. Trimming took off 6 bases at V and 3 bases at J, with 6 bases between the two ends. Germline V gene sequence: CDR1 MNHNS, CDR2 SASEGT. The CDR3 region has the DNA TGTGCCAGCAGGGAAAACTACAATGAGCAGTTCTTC. Protein: CASRENYNEQFF.

As regards this clonotype: One junction end disagrees with the germline gene, perhaps due to a read error. This chain uses TRBV7-7 with TRBJ2-1, with no clear D. The germline V gene has CDR1 SSHAT and CDR2 FNYEAQ (reference sequence). This CDR3 is 15 amino acids long. CDR3 residues: CASSLSDGPYNEQFF. The CDR3 nucleotides read TGTGCTAGCAGCTTATCGGACGGCCCCTACAATGAGCAGTTCTTC.

This clonotype was counted at least ten times. This chain links TRBV12-3 or TRBV12-4 with TRBJ2-7; 9 bases are shared with TRBD1. The CDR3 is 14 residues long. Trimming cost V 5 bases and J 6 bases; bases outside gene matches: 8. The CDR3 DNA reads TGTGCCAGCAGTCTCGGACAGGGGATCGGCGAGCAGTACTTC. This gives the protein CASSLGQGIGEQYF.

This clonotype was seen ten or more times. This chain uses TRBV18 with TRBJ2-7; no definite D call. Germline-derived CDR1 and CDR2 are KGHSH and LQKENI. Deletions cut 1 base from V and 5 bases from J, with 6 bases between. This CDR3 has 12 amino acids. The CDR3 spells CASSPLGDEQYF. CDR3 nucleotides: TGTGCCAGCTCACCACTAGGCGACGAGCAGTACTTC.

This sequence joins TRBV10-1 and TRBJ1-4, with no clear D. There are 16 residues in the CDR3. Trimming removed 1 base at V and 8 bases at J, with 17 bases between. The germline CDR1 and CDR2 sequences are WNHNN and SYGVQD (reference sequence). The CDR3 sequence: CASSEFCRHVEEKLFF. For the CDR3, the DNA is TGCGCCAGCAGTGAGTTTTGCCGGCACGTTGAGGAAAAACTGTTTTTT.

At least ten counts were recorded for this clonotype. This chain uses TRBV3-1 with TRBJ2-7; weak D call: TRBD2 (5 bases). Between the trimmed V and J ends, which lost 4 bases and 2 bases, there was a span of 12 bases. In germline, CDR1 is LGHDT, CDR2 YNNKEL (reference sequence). The CDR3 runs to 14 residues. The CDR3 DNA sequence: TGTGCCAGCAGCCGTGGGGAGAGGGCCTACGAGCAGTACTTC. It yields the protein CASSRGERAYEQYF.

This clonotype was detected a few times. V gene TRBV20-1 combines with J gene TRBJ2-3; D possibly corresponds to TRBD1 (7 bases). Germline-derived CDR1 and CDR2 are DFQATT and SNEGSKA (reference sequence). V was cut by 5 bases and J by 2 bases, with 17 bases left in between. This CDR3 is built from 15 residues. DNA for the CDR3: TGCAGTGCTTCCAGGGGGGAAACACACACAGATACGCAGTATTTT. Amino acids: CSASRGETHTDTQYF.

The gene calls are TRBV14 and TRBJ1-2; D unclear. Per germline, CDR1 SGHDN and CDR2 FVKESK. V lost 10 bases, J lost 4 bases, and 13 bases lay in between. The CDR3 extends over 12 amino acids. The CDR3 sequence: CANRMNFYGYTF. The CDR3 region has the DNA TGTGCCAACAGAATGAATTTCTATGGCTACACCTTC.

This chain links TRBV27 with TRBJ2-2, with D unresolved. In germline, CDR1 is MNHEY, CDR2 SMNVEV (reference sequence). The CDR3 length is 14 residues. V dropped 3 bases and J dropped 1 base, with 6 bases sitting between them. The CDR3 DNA reads TGTGCCAGCAGTTTGACCGAGAACACCGGGGAGCTGTTTTTT. Its translation is CASSLTENTGELFF.

The chain carries TRBV12-3 or TRBV12-4 and TRBJ1-1; 7 bases match TRBD1. After removal of 6 bases from V and 8 bases from J, the junction contained 12 bases not matched to a gene. This CDR3 has 14 residues. The CDR3 protein is CASSLSQGRVEAFF. In nucleotides, the CDR3 is TGTGCCAGCAGCCTATCACAGGGGAGGGTGGAAGCTTTCTTT.

V and J are TRBV7-2 and TRBJ1-1; D unclear. In germline, CDR1 is SGHTA, CDR2 FQGNSA. The V end lost 2 bases, the J end lost 3 bases, and 4 bases lay between the germline ends. This CDR3 is 12 amino acids long. The CDR3 here is CASSLSYTEAFF. The DNA of the CDR3 is TGTGCCAGCAGCTTATCGTACACTGAAGCTTTCTTT.

The chain recombines TRBV4-1 with TRBJ2-3; D remains unclear. Trimming stripped 0 bases from V and 4 bases from J, with 5 bases between. This CDR3 is 13 amino acids long. The germline gives CDR1 MGHRA, CDR2 YSYEKL. DNA of the CDR3: TGCGCCAGCAGCCAAGATGGGGCAGATACGCAGTATTTT. Residues: CASSQDGADTQYF.

V usage is TRBV2 and J usage is TRBJ2-5; the D is unclear. The CDR3 spans 13 residues. V lost 6 bases and J lost 5, with 13 bases in between. In germline, CDR1 is SNHLY, CDR2 FYNNEI. The CDR3 protein is CASSHPSYETQYF. The CDR3, as DNA: TGTGCCAGCAGCCACCCAAGCTACGAGACCCAGTACTTC.

This clonotype was detected ten times or more. The chain has TRBV5-1 and TRBJ1-2, with D unresolved. V was trimmed by 0 bases and J by 0 bases, leaving 3 bases between them. Germline V gene data show CDR1 as SGHRS and CDR2 as YFSETQ. The CDR3 contains 13 residues. CDR3 protein: CASSLAPNYGYTF. The CDR3 DNA is TGCGCCAGCAGCTTGGCCCCTAACTATGGCTACACCTTC.

In this sample, this clonotype turned up a few times. The V call is TRBV10-3, the J call TRBJ2-5; D might be TRBD1 or TRBD2, each matching 5 bases. V was pared by 0 bases and J by 0 bases, with 14 bases between. This CDR3 has 17 amino acids. The germline CDR1 and CDR2 sequences are ENHRY and SYGVKD. Here the CDR3 reads CAISESGKGRHQETQYF. The CDR3 nucleotides read TGTGCCATCAGTGAGTCGGGAAAGGGACGGCACCAAGAGACCCAGTACTTC.

Within the sample, this clonotype is medium-sized. The V gene is TRBV5-1, the J gene TRBJ2-7; D may be TRBD1 (7 bases). Germline-derived CDR1 and CDR2 are SGHRS and YFSETQ. This CDR3 comprises 17 residues. Trimming took off 6 bases at V and 3 bases at J, with 25 bases between the two ends. This chain's CDR3 is CASTGGLEGAPGYEQYF. In DNA, the CDR3 is TGCGCCAGCACCGGGGGCTTGGAGGGGGCACCAGGCTACGAGCAGTACTTC.

The chain employs TRBV12-3 or TRBV12-4 and TRBJ2-1, with D maybe TRBD2 (6 bases). CDR3 length equals 15 residues. The V end was cut by 6 bases, the J end by 3 bases, with 15 bases between. CDR3 protein: CASSPGGTGYNEQFF. The CDR3 DNA is TGTGCCAGCAGCCCCGGCGGGACCGGCTACAATGAGCAGTTCTTC.

J is TRBJ2-7 and V is TRBV13, with D possibly matching TRBD1 (6 bases). Germline assignment: CDR1 PRHDT and CDR2 FYEKMQ (reference sequence). The V and J ends lost 8 bases and 2 bases respectively, with 16 bases between them. The CDR3 is 14 residues long. The CDR3 sequence: CASGRYGTTYEQYF. The CDR3 coding sequence is TGTGCCAGCGGTCGATACGGGACAACCTACGAGCAGTACTTC.

This clonotype was found a few times. The V and J genes are TRBV5-1 and TRBJ2-1; no clear D gene. The V and J ends lost 1 base and 0 bases respectively, with 8 bases between them. The CDR3 is 15 amino acids. Germline CDR1 reads SGHRS; CDR2 reads YFSETQ. The chain's CDR3 is CASSLWVSSYNEQFF. In DNA, the CDR3 is TGCGCCAGCAGCTTGTGGGTATCCTCCTACAATGAGCAGTTCTTC. Drawing the rest from reference TRBV5-1 and TRBJ2-1, the complete variable domain is KAGVTQTPRYLIKTRGQQVTLSCSPISGHRSVSWYQQTPGQGLQFLFEYFSETQRNKGNFPGRFSGRQFSNSRSEMNVSTLELGDSALYLCASSLWVSSYNEQFFGPGTRLTVL.